The 27 T cell receptor beta chains presented below share a single source sample, sequenced in a study of CD8+ T cells in alopecia areata (dated by TCRdb to the late 2010s). The sample's treatment or condition label, decoded: oral pan-JAK inhibitor, 5-10 mg twice daily. The library came from the immunoSEQ multiplex PCR assay. RNA was extracted from all samples and reverse transcribed into cDNA, which served as template for TCR sequencing. Imported from immuneACCESS, the table was reduced by TCRdb to in-frame sequences with V and J called. These copies leave out some clones; in studies compared against another copy, an unresolved V gene accounts for under half, and the cause of the remainder is not known. This sample has approximately 100,000 clones in its table, and roughly three fifths of those were observed once. The ten largest clones represent roughly 17% of the sample. The sequenced sample was CD8+ T cells sorted from blood, obtained at approximately week 61, from a patient treated with tofacitinib. The receptor set was obtained from a human donor with alopecia areata.

The chain couples TRBV20-1 to TRBJ2-5; D ambiguous. CDR1 is DFQATT, CDR2 SNEGSKA, per germline (reference sequence). This CDR3 region has 8 residues. DNA for the CDR3: TGCAGCGCTTCCCCCCAGTACTTC. Translated, it gives CSASPQYF.

There are a few counts of this clone. The chain uses TRBV27 and TRBJ1-1; D remains ambiguous. CDR1 and CDR2 from the germline V gene are MNHEY and SMNVEV (reference sequence). The CDR3 runs 14 residues. Trimming left V 3 bases short and J 0 bases short, with 8 bases between. CDR3 region: CASSLGSVNTEAFF. CDR3 DNA: TGTGCCAGCAGTTTGGGTTCCGTGAACACTGAAGCTTTCTTT.

The chain combines TRBV5-5 with TRBJ1-2; no clear D. Deletions cut 3 bases from V and 8 bases from J, with 11 bases between. From germline, CDR1 is SGHKS and CDR2 YYEKEE (reference sequence). CDR3 length: 12 residues. The CDR3 loop is CASSSNSRGYTF. CDR3 sequence (DNA): TGTGCCAGCAGCTCGAACTCGAGGGGCTACACCTTC.

Points on this clone: An end of the junction does not agree with germline; a read error may underlie this. The chain is built from TRBV9 and TRBJ1-2, with D uncertain. The length of the CDR3 is 10 residues. Germline-derived CDR1 and CDR2 are SGDLS and YYNGEE. This CDR3 reads CASSVSTSHF. The CDR3 nucleotides are TGTGCCAGCAGCGTATCAACGAGCCACTTC.

V is TRBV7-9 and J is TRBJ1-2; 7 nucleotides align to TRBD1. The J segment lost 6 bases and the V segment lost 5 bases, leaving 6 bases of the junction unmatched. The CDR3 extends over 13 amino acids. CDR1 and CDR2 (germline): SEHNR, FQNEAQ (reference sequence). The CDR3 loop reads CASSPQGVHGYTF. The CDR3 DNA reads as TGTGCCAGCAGCCCCCAGGGGGTTCATGGCTACACCTTC.

The J gene is TRBJ2-7, the V gene TRBV4-2, with D hard to call. Germline CDR1 LGHNA, CDR2 YNFKEQ. The CDR3 totals 15 residues. V was trimmed by 0 bases and J by 5 bases, leaving 14 bases between them. CDR3 sequence reads: CASSQESQVIDEQYF. The CDR3 DNA sequence: TGTGCCAGCAGCCAAGAAAGCCAGGTTATCGACGAGCAGTACTTC.

J is TRBJ2-7 and V is TRBV19; 7 nucleotides line up with TRBD1. Germline values: CDR1 LNHDA, CDR2 SQIVND (reference sequence). The junction had 7 bases not matched to a gene; V was cut back by 5 bases and J by 0 bases. This CDR3 is 15 amino acids long. As DNA, the CDR3 is TGTGCCAGTAGTCCGGGACAGCCCTTCTCCTACGAGCAGTACTTC. Translation gives CASSPGQPFSYEQYF.

This clone was observed a single time. The rearrangement uses TRBV6-6 and TRBJ2-1; TRBD2 matches 7 bases. Germline V gene lookup returns CDR1 MNHNY and CDR2 SVGAGI (reference sequence). The V and J ends lost 10 bases and 7 bases, in that order; junction bases with no gene match: 13. CDR3 length: 14 residues. This CDR3 reads CATALAGEGNEQFF. CDR3 DNA: TGTGCCACCGCCCTCGCGGGGGAGGGTAATGAGCAGTTCTTC.

The chain carries TRBV2 and TRBJ2-7; 10 bases agree with TRBD1. Germline lookup yields CDR1 SNHLY and CDR2 FYNNEI. V was clipped by 0 bases and J by 5 bases; unmatched bases: 7. This CDR3 has 16 residues. The CDR3 region has the DNA TGTGCCAGCAGTGAAGCCGGGACAGGGGTAGAGAACGAGCAGTACTTC. Translating gives CASSEAGTGVENEQYF.

This clone was recorded once. The chain has TRBV6-6 and TRBJ1-2, with 7 bases that match TRBD1. The CDR3 runs 14 residues. The V gene end was trimmed by 7 bases and the J gene end by 1 base; junction bases not matched to a gene: 6. Germline values: CDR1 MNHNY, CDR2 SVGAGI (reference sequence). DNA for the CDR3: TGTGCCAGCACCCAGGGACAGCTTAACTATGGCTACACCTTC. Translation: CASTQGQLNYGYTF.

This chain connects TRBV11-2 to TRBJ2-3; 7 nucleotides align to TRBD2. Trimming removed 4 bases from V and 2 bases from J; junction bases left unmatched: 12. The CDR3 totals 17 residues. CDR1 and CDR2 (germline): SGHAT, FQNNGV. CDR3 DNA: TGTGCCAGCAGCTCATCGGCCAGCGGGGACTCCACAGATACGCAGTATTTT. This translates into CASSSSASGDSTDTQYF.

In its sample, this clone was seen a few times. V usage is TRBV12-5 and J usage is TRBJ2-2; D is unresolved. Looked up from germline, CDR1 is LGHNT and CDR2 is FRNRAP. Trimming took 6 bases from V and 1 from J, leaving 3 bases between them. There are 12 residues in the CDR3. The chain's CDR3 is CASGKNTGELFF. CDR3 in DNA: TGTGCTAGTGGCAAGAACACCGGGGAGCTGTTTTTT.

The J gene is TRBJ2-5, the V gene TRBV6-1; the D is unclear. Germline-derived CDR1 and CDR2 are MNHNS and SASEGT. This CDR3 has 14 amino acids. V was trimmed by 3 bases and J by 2 bases, leaving 10 bases between them. In DNA, the CDR3 is TGTGCCAGCAGTGAGAGTCTAGGGCAAGAGACCCAGTACTTC. As protein: CASSESLGQETQYF.

The V gene is TRBV11-2, the J gene TRBJ2-7; TRBD1 matches at 7 bases. With 5 bases clipped from V and 4 bases from J, the junction kept 8 bases outside the gene matches. The germline CDR1 and CDR2 sequences are SGHAT and FQNNGV. The CDR3 is 14 amino acids. The CDR3 DNA reads TGTGCCAGCAGCGTTGGGACAGAGGGATACGAGCAGTACTTC. Protein sequence: CASSVGTEGYEQYF. The variable domain in full, completed from reference TRBV11-2 and TRBJ2-7, reads EAGVAQSPRYKIIEKRQSVAFWCNPISGHATLYWYQQILGQGPKLLIQFQNNGVVDDSQLPKDRFSAERLKGVDSTLKIQPAKLEDSAVYLCASSVGTEGYEQYFGPGTRLTVT.

The genes are TRBV7-6 and TRBJ2-5, with TRBD2 matching over 7 bases. The CDR3 is 14 residues long. V lost 6 bases and J lost 4; bases outside the gene matches: 8. Germline CDR1 is SGHVS and CDR2 is FNYEAQ. The CDR3 spells CASSRVTSIETQYF. Here the CDR3 DNA reads TGTGCCAGCAGTCGTGTGACTAGCATAGAGACCCAGTACTTC.

This clone was counted a few times. The V gene is TRBV30, the J gene TRBJ2-7; 7 bases line up with TRBD1. This CDR3 contains 16 residues. V trimming: 0 bases; J trimming: 4 bases; junction bases outside the gene matches: 12. Germline-derived CDR1 and CDR2 are GTSNPN and SVGIG (reference sequence). In DNA form, the CDR3 reads TGTGCCTGGAGTGTAGCCTGGGGACAGATGTATTACGAGCAGTACTTC. It codes for CAWSVAWGQMYYEQYF. Using reference TRBV30 and TRBJ2-7 for the parts outside the CDR3, the full variable domain is SQTIHQWPATLVQPVGSPLSLECTVEGTSNPNLYWYRQAAGRGLQLLFYSVGIGQISSEVPQNLSASRPQDRQFILSSKKLLLSDSGFYLCAWSVAWGQMYYEQYFGPGTRLTVT.

The chain uses TRBV4-2 and TRBJ2-5; maybe TRBD1 (6 bases). The assigned J gene may be wrong: the sequence end matches TRBJ2-7 better. Germline V gene sequence: CDR1 LGHNA, CDR2 YNFKEQ. The CDR3 length is 14 residues. The CDR3 protein is CASSQGDRGYEQYF. CDR3 DNA sequence: TGTGCCAGCAGCCAAGGTGATAGGGGGTACGAGCAGTACTTC.

The J gene is TRBJ2-1, the V gene TRBV12-5; 14 bases match TRBD2. CDR3 length equals 15 residues. Germline assignment: CDR1 LGHNT and CDR2 FRNRAP. Germline trimming cut 3 bases from V and 6 bases from J; bases unmatched to any gene: 1. The chain's CDR3 is CASGFGLAGGNEQFF. In nucleotides, the CDR3 is TGTGCTAGTGGTTTCGGACTAGCGGGGGGCAATGAGCAGTTCTTC.

This chain joins TRBV11-2 and TRBJ1-1; D unresolved. The CDR3 contains 12 residues. Germline V gene lookup returns CDR1 SGHAT and CDR2 FQNNGV. Between the trimmed V and J ends, which lost 6 bases and 5 bases, there was a span of 10 bases. The CDR3 region has the DNA TGTGCCAGCAGTCCCACTTTAACTGAAGCTTTCTTT. This codes for CASSPTLTEAFF.

This clone showed up just a few times. This rearrangement joins TRBV2 to TRBJ2-5; 10 positions agree with TRBD1. The CDR3 has 12 residues. Germline CDR1 reads SNHLY; CDR2 reads FYNNEI. V lost 7 bases and J lost 13; bases outside the gene matches: 9. CDR3 coding DNA: TGTGCCAGCACGAGACAGGGGGCGAAGTGGTACTTC. Encoded protein: CASTRQGAKWYF.

This clone was observed once. This sequence joins TRBV7-8 and TRBJ2-7, with D possibly called TRBD1 or TRBD2 (5 bases each). V was pared by 5 bases and J by 3 bases, with 17 bases between. The CDR3 has 15 residues. The V gene's germline CDR1 is SGHVS and CDR2 FQNEAQ. DNA of the CDR3: TGTGCCAGCAGCCCCTCCCGGAGGACATTCTACGAGCAGTACTTC. It encodes CASSPSRRTFYEQYF.

This chain connects TRBV6-5 to TRBJ2-5, with D uncertain. V was clipped by 3 bases and J by 3 bases, with 8 bases between them. Looked up from germline, CDR1 is MNHEY and CDR2 is SVGAGI. The CDR3 covers 13 residues. The DNA for the CDR3 is TGTGCCAGCAGTTATGGTGCGGAAGAGACCCAGTACTTC. Its translation is CASSYGAEETQYF.

The chain employs TRBV30 and TRBJ2-7; 9 bases are shared with TRBD2. V lost 0 bases to trimming and J lost 2 bases; unmatched junction nucleotides: 5. CDR3 length: 15 amino acids. Germline CDR1 and CDR2: GTSNPN and SVGIG (reference sequence). The CDR3: CAWSVGLANTYEQYF. The CDR3 DNA reads as TGTGCCTGGAGTGTTGGACTAGCGAATACCTACGAGCAGTACTTC. The full variable domain, in which reference TRBV30 and TRBJ2-7 provide the parts outside the CDR3, is SQTIHQWPATLVQPVGSPLSLECTVEGTSNPNLYWYRQAAGRGLQLLFYSVGIGQISSEVPQNLSASRPQDRQFILSSKKLLLSDSGFYLCAWSVGLANTYEQYFGPGTRLTVT.

This chain connects TRBV5-1 to TRBJ2-7; the D gene is possibly TRBD2 (7 bases). The germline V gene has CDR1 SGHRS and CDR2 YFSETQ. CDR3 size: 14 residues. Trimming cost V 4 bases and J 4 bases, with 15 bases left between them. CDR3 region: CASSPGGAIYEQYF. CDR3 nucleotide sequence: TGCGCCAGCAGCCCTGGGGGGGCTATATACGAGCAGTACTTC.

The chain recombines TRBV6-1 with TRBJ1-4, with D possibly being TRBD1 (5 bases). The CDR3 consists of 15 residues. Trimming took 6 bases from V and 0 from J, leaving 11 bases between them. Looked up from germline, CDR1 is MNHNS and CDR2 is SASEGT. The DNA of the CDR3 is TGTGCCAGCAGCCCTATCAGGGCAACTAATGAAAAACTGTTTTTT. Its translation: CASSPIRATNEKLFF.

This chain connects TRBV6-5 to TRBJ2-5, with unresolved D. Germline loops: CDR1 MNHEY, CDR2 SVGAGI. The V gene lost 2 bases and the J gene lost 2 bases, with 15 bases spanning the gap. The CDR3 is made up of 16 amino acids. Here the CDR3 DNA reads TGTGCCAGCAGTTACCGGTGGCGGCAGAAGCAAGAGACCCAGTACTTC. Protein sequence: CASSYRWRQKQETQYF.

V and J are TRBV7-8 and TRBJ2-7; 7 positions match TRBD1. The V segment lost 1 base and the J segment 0 bases; nucleotides outside the gene matches: 6. The CDR3 consists of 16 residues. Looked up from germline, CDR1 is SGHVS and CDR2 is FQNEAQ. CDR3 sequence reads: CASSLGRDSGSYEQYF. CDR3 nucleotides: TGTGCCAGCAGCTTAGGAAGGGACAGTGGCTCCTACGAGCAGTACTTC.